These 13 T cell receptor beta chains share one sample of origin, sequenced in a study of metastatic and nonmetastatic thyroid tumors. Ahead of thyroid surgery, no patient had received treatment of any kind. Via MiXCR, TCRdb re-called the PCR reads. The top ten clones hold around 5.4% of a sample with 20,000 to 25,000 clones, around 30% of them seen once. Sequencing used tumor tissue. These receptor sequences come from a female donor with papillary thyroid cancer or a benign thyroid nodule (not recorded which). Some clones in this sample may be carry-over from other donors' samples.

This clone was seen a handful of times. Written as DNA, the CDR3 is TGCAGTGCTAGAAAAGGGGGGAACACCGGGGAGCTGTTTTTT. This codes for CSARKGGNTGELFF. V usage is TRBV20-1 and J usage is TRBJ2-2; maybe TRBD1 (6 bases). CDR3 size: 14 residues. Per the germline V gene, CDR1 is DFQATT and CDR2 is SNEGSKA (reference sequence). V lost 2 bases and J 1 base, leaving 8 bases between the germline ends.

This clone has just a few counts. The chain carries TRBV2 and TRBJ2-1, with no clear D. Trimming pared 5 bases from V and 11 bases from J, leaving 10 bases between. CDR1 is SNHLY, CDR2 FYNNEI, per germline. The CDR3 has 11 amino acids. Here the CDR3 reads CASSYGRQQFF. CDR3 bases: TGTGCCAGCAGTTACGGCAGGCAGCAGTTCTTC.

This clone was recorded only once. The J gene is TRBJ1-6, the V gene TRBV30; 9 bases agree with TRBD1. This CDR3 spans 14 amino acids. CDR1 is GTSNPN, CDR2 SVGIG, per germline (reference sequence). Trimming at V came to 5 bases and at J to 10 bases, leaving 9 bases not matched to a gene. In DNA form, the CDR3 reads TGTGCCTGGGCCCCGGGCGGGACAGGGTCACCCCTCCACTTT. Residues: CAWAPGGTGSPLHF.

As regards this clone: A read error may produce the germline difference seen at one junction end. This chain uses TRBV30 with TRBJ1-1; D is unresolved. This CDR3 has 12 residues. The germline gives CDR1 GTSNPN, CDR2 SVGIG (reference sequence). CDR3 sequence reads: CAWSVGRAESFF. For the CDR3, the DNA is TGTGCCTGGAGTGTTGGGCGGGCTGAATCTTTCTTT.

This clone was seen at least ten times. The rearrangement uses TRBV14 and TRBJ2-1, with D tentatively TRBD1 (6 bases). The CDR3 contains 13 residues. Trimming took off 5 bases at V and 8 bases at J, with 13 bases between the two ends. The V gene's germline CDR1 is SGHDN and CDR2 FVKESK. In DNA, the CDR3 is TGTGCCAGCAGCTTACAACAGGGAGATGAGCAGTTCTTC. Translating gives CASSLQQGDEQFF.

A word on this clone: This may come from a read error, since a much larger clone is one base off. V usage is TRBV7-2 and J usage is TRBJ1-1; D remains ambiguous. Germline V gene sequence: CDR1 SGHTA, CDR2 FQGNSA. Trimming removed 3 bases at V and 13 bases at J, with 9 bases between. CDR3 length: 10 amino acids. The DNA for the CDR3 is TGTGCCAGCAGCTTGGGAGGAGATTTCTTT. Amino acid sequence: CASSLGGDFF.

This clone was seen a handful of times. This chain joins TRBV12-3 or TRBV12-4 and TRBJ2-1; the match to TRBD2 covers 13 bases. CDR3 size: 16 residues. The junction had 12 bases not matched to a gene; V was cut back by 6 bases and J by 10 bases. As DNA, the CDR3 is TGTGCCAGCAGCCCCGCCGTGACTAGCGGGAGGTGGGAGCAGTTCTTC. Protein: CASSPAVTSGRWEQFF.

This clone showed up just a few times. One end of the junction varies from germline; a read error may be responsible. The CDR3 DNA reads as TGTGCCAGCAGTTATCCAGGATGGGAGACCAAGTACTTC. This translates into CASSYPGWETKYF. The V gene is TRBV6-2 or TRBV6-3, the J gene TRBJ2-5, with a tentative D call TRBD2 (5 bases). CDR3 size: 13 residues. Germline V CDR1 and CDR2: MNHEY, SVGEGT.

This chain joins TRBV3-1 and TRBJ2-5; 11 bases map to TRBD2. The germline gives CDR1 LGHDT, CDR2 YNNKEL (reference sequence). The CDR3 contains 15 residues. The trim removed 4 bases at V and 2 bases at J, leaving 3 bases unmatched. Here the CDR3 DNA reads TGTGCCAGCAGCCGTGGGACTAGCGGACAAGAGACCCAGTACTTC. It codes for CASSRGTSGQETQYF.

This clone was counted ten times or more. The rearrangement links TRBV10-3 to TRBJ2-1; weak D call: TRBD2 (6 bases). Trimming took off 7 bases at V and 7 bases at J, with 17 bases between the two ends. The CDR3 extends over 14 amino acids. Germline lookup yields CDR1 ENHRY and CDR2 SYGVKD. The CDR3 protein is CAIMGRREENEQFF. CDR3 bases: TGTGCCATCATGGGGCGGAGGGAAGAGAATGAGCAGTTCTTC.

The chain has TRBV24-1 and TRBJ2-3; weak D call: TRBD2 (6 bases). This CDR3 is 20 amino acids long. Trimming took off 5 bases at V and 0 bases at J, with 26 bases between the two ends. Germline values: CDR1 KGHDR, CDR2 SFDVKD. The DNA of the CDR3 is TGTGCCACCAGTGTTTCGCCCGGGTTAAAGGGCGGGATTAGCACAGATACGCAGTATTTT. Protein: CATSVSPGLKGGISTDTQYF.

The V gene is TRBV5-4, the J gene TRBJ2-7; the D is unclear. The V gene's germline CDR1 is SGHNT and CDR2 YYREEE (reference sequence). Deletions cut 0 bases from V and 2 bases from J, with 9 bases between. This CDR3 is 14 amino acids long. The CDR3 nucleotides read TGTGCCAGCAGCTTGGACAGTAATACCTACGAGCAGTACTTC. Its translation is CASSLDSNTYEQYF. The full variable domain, in which reference TRBV5-4 and TRBJ2-7 provide the parts outside the CDR3, is ETGVTQSPTHLIKTRGQQVTLRCSSQSGHNTVSWYQQALGQGPQFIFQYYREEENGRGNFPPRFSGLQFPNYSSELNVNALELDDSALYLCASSLDSNTYEQYFGPGTRLTVT.

For this clone: At one of its ends the junction is not consistent with the germline gene, which may arise from a read error. J is TRBJ2-3 and V is TRBV6-5, with 8 bases aligning to TRBD1. CDR1 is MNHEY, CDR2 SVGAGI, per germline. The CDR3 loop spans 17 amino acids. DNA for the CDR3: TGTGCCAGCAGTTACTCGAAGTGGACAGGGTCCACAGATACTCAGTATTTT. Its protein is CASSYSKWTGSTDTQYF.